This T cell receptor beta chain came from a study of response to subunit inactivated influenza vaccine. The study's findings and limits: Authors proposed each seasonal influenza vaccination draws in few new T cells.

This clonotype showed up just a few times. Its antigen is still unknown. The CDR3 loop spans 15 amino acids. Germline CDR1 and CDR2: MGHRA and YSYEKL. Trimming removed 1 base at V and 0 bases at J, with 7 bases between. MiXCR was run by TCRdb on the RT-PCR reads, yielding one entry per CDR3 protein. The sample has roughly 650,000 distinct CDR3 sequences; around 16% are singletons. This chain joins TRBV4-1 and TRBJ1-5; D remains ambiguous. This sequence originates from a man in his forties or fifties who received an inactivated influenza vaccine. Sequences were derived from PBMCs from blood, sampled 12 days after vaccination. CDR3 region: CASSQVYSSNQPQHF. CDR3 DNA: TGCGCCAGCAGCCAAGTATACAGTAGCAATCAGCCCCAGCATTTT.